A single sample gave rise to the 3 T cell receptor beta chains below, sequenced in a study of post-analysis software for immune sequencing data. The study's findings and limits: Five TRBV segments were significantly more frequent in patients than in controls. TRBV5-6, TRBV5-1 and TRBV20-1 were among these segments.

The TCR beta cDNA libraries carried unique molecular identifiers. A single record per CDR3 protein comes from TCRdb applying MiXCR to the PCR reads. The table records around 770,000 distinct CDR3 sequences, under 60% of them present only once. These receptors are not linked to any known antigen. The sequenced material came from blood. Receptors were obtained from a girl between 5 and 17 years old with multiple sclerosis.

This sequence joins TRBV7-9 and TRBJ2-3; a possible D gene is TRBD1 (6 bases). V lost 3 bases and J 11 bases, leaving 18 bases between the germline ends. CDR3 length: 14 amino acids. Per germline, CDR1 SEHNR and CDR2 FQNEAQ (reference sequence). The CDR3 is CASSFTAGAYEQYF. The DNA for the CDR3 is TGTGCCAGCAGCTTTACAGCAGGGGCCTACGAGCAGTATTTT.

The chain has TRBV2 and TRBJ2-2, with TRBD1 as a possible D gene (6 bases). The CDR3 covers 15 residues. Trimming stripped 6 bases from V and 6 bases from J, with 17 bases between. Germline V lookup: CDR1 SNHLY, CDR2 FYNNEI. The CDR3 region has the DNA TGTGCCAGCAGCGCAGGGGCGAGCGGCTCCGGGGAGCTGTTTTTT. Translation gives CASSAGASGSGELFF.

This clonotype showed up just once. CDR3 DNA sequence: TGTGCCATCCGGGAGGGAGGAGGCTACACCTTC. Its protein product is CAIREGGGYTF. The chain uses TRBV11-2 and TRBJ1-2; D remains ambiguous. The CDR3 loop spans 11 amino acids. V lost 10 bases and J 8 bases, leaving 14 bases between the germline ends. CDR1 SGHAT and CDR2 FQNNGV come from the germline V gene.